Sequencing of this TCR beta chain was carried out in a study of blood T cell repertoires in COVID-19. Study information: Specimens from acute and convalescent COVID-19 originated in the United States, Italy and Spain. Sample material is recorded as cDNA or gDNA derived from T cells, B-cell-depleted T cells, or PBMCs.

This CDR3 contains 15 residues. Unmatched junction bases numbered 7, after V lost 5 bases and J lost 2 bases. Germline loops: CDR1 SEHNR, CDR2 FQNEAQ (reference sequence). The repertoire was sequenced with immunoSEQ multiplex PCR; TCRdb's copy has only in-frame clones and lacks some. The repertoire holds about 260,000 clones, over 70% seen once, with roughly 1.6% in the top ten. The chain employs TRBV7-9 and TRBJ2-7, with TRBD1 matching 9 bases. Sequenced material: peripheral blood. This clonotype was obtained from a middle-aged woman who had recovered from COVID-19. CDR3 sequence: CASSPGDRAPYEQYF. CDR3 DNA sequence: TGTGCCAGCAGCCCTGGGGACAGGGCCCCCTACGAGCAGTACTTC.